Below, 19 T cell receptor beta chains from the same sample are listed, as sequenced in a study of cytomegalovirus exposure and HLA in healthy donors. The PCR was carried out with 60 Vbeta primers and 13 Jbeta primers. Method: immunoSEQ multiplex PCR; TCRdb's copy keeps in-frame clones and lacks some. The table records some 150,000 clones, about 80% of them present only once. The source material was PBMCs. The receptor source for this set is a woman between 50 and 59 years old in good health and CMV-seronegative.

J is TRBJ2-1 and V is TRBV6-6; 9 bases fit TRBD2. The CDR3 is 16 residues long. CDR1 and CDR2 (germline): MNHNY, SVGAGI (reference sequence). V shed 5 bases and J 8 bases; nucleotides not matched to a gene: 13. CDR3 bases: TGTGCCAGCAGTGGACTAAGGAGCGGGGGGATCGATGAGCAGTTCTTC. The encoded protein is CASSGLRSGGIDEQFF.

The V gene is TRBV5-1, the J gene TRBJ2-1; 10 nucleotides match TRBD2. Germline V gene lookup returns CDR1 SGHRS and CDR2 YFSETQ. This CDR3 has 14 residues. Trimming at V came to 0 bases and at J to 8 bases, leaving 2 bases not matched to a gene. The CDR3 DNA is TGCGCCAGCAGCTTGGCTCTAGCGGGAGATGAGCAGTTCTTC. Protein product: CASSLALAGDEQFF.

The chain has TRBV19 and TRBJ1-5; 7 bases map to TRBD1. Germline V gene data show CDR1 as LNHDA and CDR2 as SQIVND (reference sequence). The CDR3 is 18 residues long. Trimming cost V 5 bases and J 3 bases; bases outside gene matches: 16. CDR3 protein: CASSQKHRQGAFNQPQHF. As DNA, the CDR3 is TGTGCCAGTAGTCAAAAACACCGACAGGGAGCGTTCAATCAGCCCCAGCATTTT.

J is TRBJ2-3 and V is TRBV28; TRBD1 might be the D (5 bases). Trimming left V 4 bases short and J 2 bases short, with 16 bases between. The CDR3 extends over 16 amino acids. Germline lookup yields CDR1 MDHEN and CDR2 SYDVKM. The CDR3 nucleotides are TGTGCCAGCAGTTCAGGGTTTCACCCCGACACAGATACGCAGTATTTT. Translating it yields CASSSGFHPDTDTQYF.

This rearrangement joins TRBV6-6 to TRBJ2-3; no firm D call. The germline CDR1 and CDR2 sequences are MNHNY and SVGAGI (reference sequence). The CDR3 consists of 11 residues. Trimming left V 4 bases short and J 6 bases short, with 5 bases between. The DNA of the CDR3 is TGTGCCAGCAGTTTATCGGATACGCAGTATTTT. Protein sequence: CASSLSDTQYF.

This rearrangement joins TRBV4-2 to TRBJ2-1, with 9 bases lining up with TRBD1. Germline V gene lookup returns CDR1 LGHNA and CDR2 YNFKEQ. The CDR3 is 15 residues long. The V and J ends lost 4 bases and 4 bases, in that order; junction bases with no gene match: 5. The CDR3, as DNA: TGTGCCAGCAGCCGGGGACAGGGAATATACAATGAGCAGTTCTTC. Protein: CASSRGQGIYNEQFF.

V gene TRBV19 combines with J gene TRBJ2-3; D possibly corresponds to TRBD2 (7 bases). Germline V CDR1 and CDR2: LNHDA, SQIVND (reference sequence). The CDR3 has 17 amino acids. V lost 7 bases, J lost 4 bases, and 24 bases lay in between. The CDR3 is CASKGEGGPGSPDTQYF. The CDR3 DNA sequence: TGTGCCAGTAAGGGGGAGGGAGGGCCGGGGTCTCCAGATACGCAGTATTTT.

The rearrangement uses TRBV10-2 and TRBJ2-2; 11 bases map to TRBD2. This CDR3 has 17 residues. V shed 5 bases, J shed 1 base, and the junction held 6 bases outside the gene matches. The germline CDR1 and CDR2 sequences are WSHSY and SAAADI. In nucleotides, the CDR3 is TGCGCCAGCAGTACGACTAGCGGGATTAGGAACACCGGGGAGCTGTTTTTT. This translates into CASSTTSGIRNTGELFF.

V and J are TRBV4-1 and TRBJ1-1, with D possibly being TRBD1 (6 bases). V lost 4 bases, J lost 3 bases, and 12 bases lay in between. The CDR3 runs to 14 residues. Germline CDR1 reads MGHRA; CDR2 reads YSYEKL. CDR3 nucleotide sequence: TGCGCCAGCAGCCTACTTTCAGGGGACACTGAAGCTTTCTTT. Translation gives CASSLLSGDTEAFF.

This chain links TRBV7-9 with TRBJ1-2, with unresolved D. Germline V gene data show CDR1 as SEHNR and CDR2 as FQNEAQ (reference sequence). Trimming stripped 4 bases from V and 7 bases from J, with 10 bases between. The CDR3 has 12 residues. For the CDR3, the DNA is TGTGCCAGCAGCTACCCCGTCGGTGGCTACACCTTC. This gives the protein CASSYPVGGYTF.

The V gene is TRBV7-2, the J gene TRBJ2-7; unclear D gene. Germline loops: CDR1 SGHTA, CDR2 FQGNSA. The V gene lost 3 bases and the J gene lost 4 bases, with 4 bases spanning the gap. The CDR3 is made up of 11 amino acids. The CDR3 is CASSFKYEQYF. Here the CDR3 DNA reads TGTGCCAGCAGCTTTAAATACGAGCAGTACTTC.

The chain has TRBV11-2 and TRBJ1-1; 8 nucleotides agree with TRBD1. The V segment lost 2 bases and the J segment 8 bases; nucleotides outside the gene matches: 7. Germline V lookup: CDR1 SGHAT, CDR2 FQNNGV. This CDR3 region has 14 residues. The CDR3 region has the DNA TGTGCCAGCAGCTTAACGGGAGACAGGGGAGAAGCTTTCTTT. Residues: CASSLTGDRGEAFF.

Here the CDR3 DNA reads TGCGCCAGCAGGGGACTAGCGGGCTTCACAGATACGCAGTATTTT. Protein: CASRGLAGFTDTQYF. The chain combines TRBV5-1 with TRBJ2-3; the match to TRBD2 covers 12 bases. The CDR3 is 15 amino acids. CDR1 is SGHRS and CDR2 is YFSETQ in the germline V gene. J was trimmed by 2 bases and V by 5 bases; bases with no gene match: 3. Full variable domain (outside the CDR3, taken from reference TRBV5-1 and TRBJ2-3): KAGVTQTPRYLIKTRGQQVTLSCSPISGHRSVSWYQQTPGQGLQFLFEYFSETQRNKGNFPGRFSGRQFSNSRSEMNVSTLELGDSALYLCASRGLAGFTDTQYFGPGTRLTVL.

V and J are TRBV14 and TRBJ2-5; D gene ambiguous. Trimming stripped 2 bases from V and 4 bases from J, with 14 bases between. The germline V gene has CDR1 SGHDN and CDR2 FVKESK. The CDR3 runs to 15 residues. CDR3 bases: TGTGCCAGCAGCCAACTAGGCAGCCTGGGAGAGACCCAGTACTTC. This gives the protein CASSQLGSLGETQYF.

This clone was seen at least ten times. The genes are TRBV6-5 and TRBJ1-1; 9 bases map to TRBD1. Trimming removed 6 bases from V and 6 bases from J; junction bases left unmatched: 8. The CDR3 sequence is 14 residues long. Germline CDR1 and CDR2: MNHEY and SVGAGI. The DNA for the CDR3 is TGTGCCAGCAGACTAACAGGGGGCAGGTCTGAAGCTTTCTTT. Translation gives CASRLTGGRSEAFF.

The rearrangement joins TRBV12-5 to TRBJ2-1, with D tentatively TRBD1 (6 bases). There are 14 residues in the CDR3. V was trimmed by 1 base and J by 2 bases, leaving 6 bases between them. Germline CDR1 LGHNT, CDR2 FRNRAP. In nucleotides, the CDR3 is TGTGCTAGTGGTTTGGGGGACACCTACAATGAGCAGTTCTTC. Its translation is CASGLGDTYNEQFF.

The chain is built from TRBV27 and TRBJ1-2; 9 nucleotides align to TRBD1. This CDR3 is 15 amino acids long. Germline V gives CDR1 MNHEY, CDR2 SMNVEV (reference sequence). J gave up 4 bases and V 10 bases, and 13 bases lay outside the gene matches. For the CDR3, the DNA is TGTGCCACCCTACCCTGGGACAGGGCCTCCTATGGCTACACCTTC. Its translation: CATLPWDRASYGYTF.

This chain links TRBV6-1 with TRBJ2-4; D possibly corresponds to TRBD2 (5 bases). The CDR3 consists of 16 residues. V was trimmed by 4 bases and J by 2 bases, leaving 15 bases between them. Germline assignment: CDR1 MNHNS and CDR2 SASEGT. CDR3 nucleotides: TGTGCCAGCAGTGCCCCCCGAACGGGAACCAAAAACATTCAGTACTTC. It specifies CASSAPRTGTKNIQYF.

The rearrangement joins TRBV4-2 to TRBJ1-4; 8 nucleotides line up with TRBD1. Germline V lookup: CDR1 LGHNA, CDR2 YNFKEQ. CDR3 size: 17 residues. Trimming cost V 5 bases and J 1 base; bases outside gene matches: 9. Written as DNA, the CDR3 is TGTGCCAGCAGCTTCCAGGGGGCAGTGGTAACTAATGAAAAACTGTTTTTT. The encoded protein is CASSFQGAVVTNEKLFF.